This TCR beta chain was obtained from a study of blood T cell repertoires in COVID-19. The CDR3 covers 14 residues. The V gene's germline CDR1 is MNHEY and CDR2 SMNVEV (reference sequence). Trimming cost V 2 bases and J 2 bases, with 10 bases left between them. Participants reported their clinical history, and cohort assignment relied on those reports. The assay was immunoSEQ multiplex PCR, and TCRdb's table has in-frame clones only and misses some. The sample contains a few hundred thousand clones, around 89% of which appear only once. This chain connects TRBV27 to TRBJ2-7, with D possibly TRBD1 on 5 matching bases. The receptor comes from a woman aged 25 to 39 who had recovered from COVID-19. What was sequenced was PBMCs or T cells enriched from blood (not recorded which). The CDR3 region is CASSLGGAPYEQYF. The DNA of the CDR3 is TGTGCCAGCAGTTTAGGTGGGGCCCCCTACGAGCAGTACTTC.